This TCR beta chain was captured in a study of radiation and T cells in renal cell carcinoma. Study-wide points: Pretreatment tumor biopsies were lacking, so baseline clonotypes are unknown. From baseline, blood top tumor clonotypes peaked at 2 weeks post-radiation.

Profiling relied on immunoSEQ multiplex PCR, and the TCRdb table lists in-frame clones only, not all of them. The sample lists some 60,000 clones, around three quarters seen once, with about 6.8% in the top ten. Per the germline V gene, CDR1 is SGHDT and CDR2 is YYEEEE. This CDR3 has 15 amino acids. Trimming took 0 bases from V and 4 from J, leaving 11 bases between them. Time point reported: blood 2 weeks post-SBRT. The treatment denotes: 15 Gy SBRT to primary tumor, nephrectomy 4 weeks later. Serial blood draws occurred at baseline and 2 and 4 weeks post-SBRT. The patient's renal cell carcinoma had clear cell pathology. On this clone itself: What it recognizes is unknown.

This clonotype originated in a man aged 55-75 years with renal cell carcinoma. The source was blood, collected from a patient whose treatment included radiotherapy and nephrectomy. The V and J genes are TRBV5-6 and TRBJ2-1; D gene unclear. This chain's CDR3 is CASSLGASGYNEQFF. CDR3 bases: TGTGCCAGCAGCTTGGGGGCTAGTGGGTACAATGAGCAGTTCTTC.